One TCR beta chain is described in this entry. Produced via immunoSEQ multiplex PCR; TCRdb's table is partial and in-frame only. The sample holds more than 60,000 clones, around nine tenths seen once. Trimming took 4 bases from V and 2 from J; bases not matched to a gene: 5. Germline V CDR1 and CDR2: SGHRS, YFSETQ. The CDR3 loop spans 14 amino acids. This specimen belongs to a study of T cell responses to AZD1222 COVID-19 vaccine. V gene TRBV5-1 combines with J gene TRBJ1-1; 7 bases are shared with TRBD1. The sequences come from peripheral blood, collected 28 days after the second AZD1222 dose. The receptor was derived from an adult who received the AZD1222 COVID-19 vaccine. CDR3 nucleotides: TGCGCCAGCAGCCGGGACAGCGCTAACACTGAAGCTTTCTTT. It yields the protein CASSRDSANTEAFF.